The rows below give T cell receptor beta chains drawn from one sample of a study of blood T cell repertoires in COVID-19. Clones were read by immunoSEQ multiplex PCR, and TCRdb kept only the in-frame ones, dropping some. The sample carries some 120,000 clones, just over 90% recorded once. The sequencing sample was made of peripheral blood. The receptors were sampled from a human donor with active COVID-19. The donor label of this sample is uncertain. Both conserved end residues are part of each CDR3. D genes are given only for firm matches. The size field is filled for only some rows; it gives once, few, many or a size class.

TRBV7-2	TRBJ2-1	NA	NA	TGTGCCAGCAGCCCCCAGCGGGCGAACAACAATGAGCAGTTCTTC	CASSPQRANNNEQFF
TRBV19	TRBJ2-1	NA	once	TGTGCCAGTAGGGGACTCTACGCCGCGCACAATGAGCAGTTCTTC	CASRGLYAAHNEQFF
TRBV11-2	TRBJ1-2	NA	NA	TGTGCCAGCAGCCAAGCACGACGAGGTGGCTACACCTTC	CASSQARRGGYTF
TRBV5-1	TRBJ1-6	TRBD1	NA	TGCGCCAGCAGCTTGGGGACAGGGGGAAATTCACCCCTCCACTTT	CASSLGTGGNSPLHF
TRBV7-6	TRBJ2-7	NA	NA	TGTGCCAGCAGCCTATCGACGGGGGTGGGCTCCTACGAGCAGTACTTC	CASSLSTGVGSYEQYF
TRBV19	TRBJ2-5	TRBD2	NA	TGTGCCAGTAGGGATCACGGCACCGTAGAAGCGGGGGAGACCCAGTACTTC	CASRDHGTVEAGETQYF
TRBV18	TRBJ2-1	TRBD2	NA	TGTGCCAGCTCACCAGGGGCGGGGGTTGAGCAGTTCTTC	CASSPGAGVEQFF
TRBV10-3	TRBJ1-1	TRBD1	NA	TGTGCCATCAGTGGACGACAGGGAGTGAGCACTGAAGCTTTCTTT	CAISGRQGVSTEAFF
TRBV9	TRBJ2-2	TRBD2	NA	TGTGCCAGCAGCGTCGCAAGCGGGGGGGCTATCGGGGAGCTGTTTTTT	CASSVASGGAIGELFF
TRBV5-4	TRBJ2-5	NA	NA	TGTGCCAGCAGCTTAACCCCTCGTCACTCGGAGACCCAGTACTTC	CASSLTPRHSETQYF
TRBV6-5	TRBJ1-5	NA	NA	TGTGCCAGCAGGATGGACATTTATCAGCCCCAGCATTTT	CASRMDIYQPQHF
TRBV29-1	TRBJ2-5	NA	NA	TGCAGCGTTGCGTCGGGGTCAGAGACCCAGTACTTC	CSVASGSETQYF
TRBV4-2	TRBJ2-7	TRBD2	NA	TGTGCCAGCAGCCAAGATAGGGCTAGCGGGGGTTACGAGCAGTACTTC	CASSQDRASGGYEQYF
TRBV9	TRBJ2-2	TRBD1	NA	TGTGCCAGCACCAAGGGGGCCCCCAACACCGGGGAGCTGTTTTTT	CASTKGAPNTGELFF
TRBV25-1	TRBJ2-2	NA	NA	TGTGCCAGCAGTGAAAGAGAGGCGGGTAACACCGGGGAGCTGTTTTTT	CASSEREAGNTGELFF
TRBV2	TRBJ2-7	TRBD1	few	TGTGCCAGCAGTGAGGACAGGTCCCTCCGTTACGGGCAGTACTTC	CASSEDRSLRYGQYF
TRBV4-3	TRBJ1-4	NA	NA	TGCGCCAGCAGCCAAGGGTCTGGCAGGATACCTAATGAAAAACTGTTTTTT	CASSQGSGRIPNEKLFF
TRBV19	TRBJ1-5	TRBD1	NA	TGTGCCAGTAGTAGGGGACAGGGCGGGATAAGCAATCAGCCCCAGCATTTT	CASSRGQGGISNQPQHF
TRBV5-1	TRBJ2-5	TRBD1	NA	TGCGCCAGCAGCCCGACAGGGGTCCCCGGAGAGACCCAGTACTTC	CASSPTGVPGETQYF
TRBV7-3	TRBJ2-1	TRBD2	NA	TGTGCCAGCAGCTTAAAGTTAGCGGGGGTCTACAATGAGCAGTTCTTC	CASSLKLAGVYNEQFF
TRBV7-2	TRBJ2-1	NA	NA	TGTGCCAGCAGCCAATACAGGGCCGACAATGAGCAGTTCTTC	CASSQYRADNEQFF
TRBV3-1/TRBV3-2	TRBJ1-1	TRBD1	NA	TGTGCCAGCAGCCAAGATGACAGGGGGGTGAACACTGAAGCTTTCTTT	CASSQDDRGVNTEAFF
TRBV2	TRBJ1-5	NA	once	TGTGCCAGCAGTGGGTGGGGGGGTGGCAATCAGCCCCAGCATTTT	CASSGWGGGNQPQHF
TRBV6-5	TRBJ1-1	NA	NA	TGTGCCAGCAGTTACTCGGGACTTATCGCTGAAGCTTTCTTT	CASSYSGLIAEAFF
TRBV7-8	TRBJ1-1	NA	NA	TGTGCCAGCAGCTTAGGGGCAGCGGGGTGGGGGTCTGAAGCTTTCTTT	CASSLGAAGWGSEAFF
TRBV12-5	TRBJ1-1	NA	few	TGTGCTAGTGGTCATATACAGGGACCGAACACTGAAGCTTTCTTT	CASGHIQGPNTEAFF
TRBV5-1	TRBJ2-5	TRBD2	once	TGCGCCAGCAGCGGGGGGGGCCAAGAGACCCAGTACTTC	CASSGGGQETQYF
TRBV18	TRBJ1-1	NA	NA	TGTGCCAGCTCCGCGGACAGCCTTGGAGCTTTCTTT	CASSADSLGAFF
TRBV27	TRBJ2-1	TRBD1	NA	TGTGCCAGCAGACCTCAACCCAGGGGGTCCTACAATGAGCAGTTCTTC	CASRPQPRGSYNEQFF
TRBV10-3	TRBJ2-7	NA	NA	TGTGCCATCGGAGGGGCCCTAGAACAAGGCGAGCAGTACTTC	CAIGGALEQGEQYF
TRBV10-3	TRBJ1-4	NA	NA	TGTGCCATCAGTGAGAAGGGACTGCTTAATGAAAAACTGTTTTTT	CAISEKGLLNEKLFF
TRBV7-3	TRBJ2-1	NA	once	TGTGCCAGCAGCCCCTCCGAGCAGGGGAGAAATGAGCAGTTCTTC	CASSPSEQGRNEQFF
TRBV7-9	TRBJ2-7	TRBD1	NA	TGTGCCAGCAGCCTCGGACAGGGGCGGTCCTACGAGCAGTACTTC	CASSLGQGRSYEQYF